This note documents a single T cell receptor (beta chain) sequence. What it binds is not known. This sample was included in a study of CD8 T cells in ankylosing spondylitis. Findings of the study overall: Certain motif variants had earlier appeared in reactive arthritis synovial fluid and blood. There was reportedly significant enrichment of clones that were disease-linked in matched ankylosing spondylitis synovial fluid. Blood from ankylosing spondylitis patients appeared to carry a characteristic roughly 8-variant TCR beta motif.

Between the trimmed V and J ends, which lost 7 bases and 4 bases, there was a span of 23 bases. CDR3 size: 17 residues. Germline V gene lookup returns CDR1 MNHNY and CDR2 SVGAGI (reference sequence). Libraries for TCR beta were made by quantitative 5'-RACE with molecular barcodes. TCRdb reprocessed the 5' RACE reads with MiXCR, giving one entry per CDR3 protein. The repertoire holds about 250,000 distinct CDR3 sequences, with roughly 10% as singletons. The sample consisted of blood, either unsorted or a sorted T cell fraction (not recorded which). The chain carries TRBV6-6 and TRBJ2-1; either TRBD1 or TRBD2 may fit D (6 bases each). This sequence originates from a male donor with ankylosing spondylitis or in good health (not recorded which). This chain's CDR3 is CASTQGGERLGYNEQFF. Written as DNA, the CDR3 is TGTGCCAGCACACAGGGAGGAGAGCGCCTGGGTTACAATGAGCAGTTCTTC.